The rows below give T cell receptor beta chains drawn from one sample of a study of patients and donors after allogeneic stem cell transplantation. TCRdb re-analysed the RT-PCR reads in MiXCR, keeping a single row per CDR3 protein. Of about a million distinct CDR3 sequences detected, more than 15% appear once; the ten largest clones hold 5% to 7.5%. Sequenced material: blood, either unsorted or a sorted T cell fraction (not recorded which). All receptors come from a human donor who was either an allogeneic HSCT recipient or a stem cell or donor lymphocyte infusion donor (not recorded which). It is not recorded whose cells these are; they may come from a transplant donor. CDR3s include the opening cysteine and the closing phenylalanine or tryptophan. The D gene is left open where the match is weak. Not every row has a clone size; where given, it reads once, few, many or a size class.

v_gene	j_gene	abundance	d_gene	CDR3nt	CDR3aa
TRBV4-3	TRBJ2-7	few	TRBD2	TGCGCCAGCAGCCAAGATCGGTCGGGGGGGGCGTACGAGCAGTACTTC	CASSQDRSGGAYEQYF
TRBV11-2	TRBJ2-2	once	NA	TGTGCCAGCAGCTTAAACAGGGAACGGTACACCGGGGAGCTGTTTTTT	CASSLNRERYTGELFF
TRBV29-1	TRBJ2-3	many	NA	TGCAGCGTTGAAGAGCCTGATACGCAGTATTTT	CSVEEPDTQYF
TRBV19	TRBJ1-2	NA	NA	TGTGCCAGTACGGGCAATGTGTATGGCTACACCTTC	CASTGNVYGYTF
TRBV6-1	TRBJ2-7	few	NA	TGTGCCAGCAGTGAAACCTGGGGGTATTACGAGCAGTACTTC	CASSETWGYYEQYF
TRBV27	TRBJ1-1	NA	NA	TGTGCCACCCAAACGAAGGGGGGGAGAACTGAAGCTTTCTTT	CATQTKGGRTEAFF
TRBV10-3	TRBJ2-5	NA	NA	TGTGCCATCAGTGAAGGCTCCGGGACAGTTCCGCCTCCGGGAGAATACTTC	CAISEGSGTVPPPGEYF
TRBV15	TRBJ1-6	NA	NA	TGTGCCACCAGCCCCCCTCGGCAGGCACCCCTCCACTTT	CATSPPRQAPLHF
TRBV6-1	TRBJ1-3	few	NA	TGTGCCAGCATTGAGGACCCCACTGGAAACACCATATATTTT	CASIEDPTGNTIYF
TRBV7-3	TRBJ1-2	once	TRBD1	TGTGCCAGCAGCCCTCCGGGACAGGGGGGAGGAAGGTACGGCTACACCTTC	CASSPPGQGGGRYGYTF
TRBV12-5	TRBJ1-1	NA	NA	TGTGCTAGTGGTTCCGAGGGAACTGAAGCTTTCTTT	CASGSEGTEAFF
TRBV12-3/TRBV12-4	TRBJ2-7	many	NA	TGTGCCAGCAGTTTAAACGGGGGGCCGCGGGAGCAGTACTTC	CASSLNGGPREQYF
TRBV20-1	TRBJ1-6	few	NA	TGCAGTGCGCCCTTTAGAACAGGAGTTTCACCCCTCCACTTT	CSAPFRTGVSPLHF
TRBV4-2	TRBJ1-6	NA	NA	TGTGCCAGCAGCCAAGTTGCGTGGGCTGAGGCGAGCTCCTATAATTCACCCCTCCACTTT	CASSQVAWAEASSYNSPLHF
TRBV6-5	TRBJ2-7	NA	NA	TGTGCCAGCAGTTTACAACAGGGGGGGAAAGACGAGCAGTACTTC	CASSLQQGGKDEQYF
TRBV27	TRBJ2-7	NA	NA	TGTGCCAGCATAAGCGGGCGAGGGTCTGAGCAGTACTTC	CASISGRGSEQYF
TRBV5-1	TRBJ1-6	NA	NA	TGCGCCAGCCGCCCTTATGAGGCCCTCAATTCACCCCTCCACTTT	CASRPYEALNSPLHF
TRBV9	TRBJ1-4	many	NA	TGTGCCAGCAGCGTAGCTGTTCGAGCGGGCAGTGAAAAACTGTTTTTT	CASSVAVRAGSEKLFF
TRBV12-3/TRBV12-4	TRBJ2-6	NA	NA	TGTGCCAGCAGTTTAGGGGGTGGGGGGACCCGGTCGGGGGCCAACGTCCTGACTTTC	CASSLGGGGTRSGANVLTF
TRBV7-2	TRBJ2-5	few	NA	TGTGCCAGCGAGACCCGGGGAGAGACCCAGTACTTC	CASETRGETQYF
TRBV25-1	TRBJ2-5	few	TRBD2	TGTGCCAGCGGGGGGGTTTCCCTCCAAGAGACCCAGTACTTC	CASGGVSLQETQYF
TRBV19	TRBJ2-3	NA	TRBD1	TGTGCCAGTAGTTCCGGGACAGGGGTTTCAGATACGCAGTATTTT	CASSSGTGVSDTQYF
TRBV6-1	TRBJ2-4	few	TRBD2	TGTGCCAGCAGTGAATTGCTAGCGGGAGGGGTAGCCAAAAACATTCAGTACTTC	CASSELLAGGVAKNIQYF
TRBV15	TRBJ2-7	NA	NA	TGTGCCACCAGCAGAGATAACTCTCGGGCCTACGAGCAGTACTTC	CATSRDNSRAYEQYF
TRBV6-5	TRBJ2-1	few	TRBD2	TGTGCCAGCAGTTCCCAAGGACTAGCGGGTGGCGTTCGGGAGCAGTTCTTC	CASSSQGLAGGVREQFF
TRBV4-2	TRBJ2-1	NA	NA	TGTGCCAGCAGCCAAGTCTTGGGTGATGAGCAGTTCTTC	CASSQVLGDEQFF
TRBV20-1	TRBJ2-2	few	NA	TGCAGTGCTAGAGTGGGGAGCACCGGGGAGCTGTTTTTT	CSARVGSTGELFF
TRBV12-3/TRBV12-4	TRBJ2-5	few	NA	TGTGCCAGCAGTTTATACAGGAAAAGCCAAGAGACCCAGTACTTC	CASSLYRKSQETQYF
TRBV4-2	TRBJ2-5	few	TRBD2	TGTGCCAGCAGCCGAAGAGCGGGGTTAGCGGGAAACCAAGAGACCCAGTACTTC	CASSRRAGLAGNQETQYF
TRBV25-1	TRBJ1-1	NA	TRBD1	TGTGCCAGCAGGGGACAGGACACAGGCAACACTGAAGCTTTCTTT	CASRGQDTGNTEAFF
TRBV6-1	TRBJ1-4	few	TRBD1	TGTGCCAGCAGCCTCCGGGACAGGACGGAAAAACTGTTTTTT	CASSLRDRTEKLFF
TRBV7-2	TRBJ2-7	many	NA	TGTGCCAGCAGCTTAGAACAGGGTTCCTACGAGCAGTACTTC	CASSLEQGSYEQYF
TRBV4-1	TRBJ1-6	NA	TRBD1	TGCGCCAGCAGCCTGACAGGGACCCAAGTGGTAGGTTCACCCCTCCACTTT	CASSLTGTQVVGSPLHF
TRBV12-3/TRBV12-4	TRBJ2-7	NA	NA	TGTGCCAGCAGTTTCACAGTCTCCTACGAGCAGTACTTC	CASSFTVSYEQYF